This entry features one T cell receptor beta chain sequence. Antigen: not known. Clones were sequenced by immunoSEQ multiplex PCR, and TCRdb holds only the in-frame ones, with some missing. The table shows approximately 190,000 clones, with approximately 94% occurring only once. Germline CDR1 and CDR2: LNHDA and SQIVND (reference sequence). The CDR3 extends over 17 amino acids. Losses at the gene ends were 6 bases for V and 2 bases for J; bases not matched to a gene: 13. The sample comes from a study of T cell responses to AZD1222 COVID-19 vaccine. Study-level results: As reported, nearly half of all spike-specific TCRs target variant regions that are unmutated. Donors, mostly white British, included more females; clonal diversity was possibly underestimated.

The V and J genes are TRBV19 and TRBJ1-1; 9 bases are shared with TRBD1. The sample in question was peripheral blood, obtained 28 days after the second dose of the MenACWY control vaccine. The origin of this receptor is an adult who received the MenACWY meningococcal vaccine as a control. CDR3 protein: CASRVLGDRALNTEAFF. The CDR3 bases are TGTGCCAGTAGGGTACTGGGGGACAGGGCCCTAAACACTGAAGCTTTCTTT. Full variable domain (rest looked up from reference TRBV19 and TRBJ1-1): DGGITQSPKYLFRKEGQNVTLSCEQNLNHDAMYWYRQDPGQGLRLIYYSQIVNDFQKGDIAEGYSVSREKKESFPLTVTSAQKNPTAFYLCASRVLGDRALNTEAFFGQGTRLTVV.